Below, 5 T cell receptor beta chains from the same sample are listed, as sequenced in a study of T cells in Graves' hyperthyroidism and ophthalmopathy. Amplified TCR beta CDR3 regions derived from RNA transcripts. First-round RT-PCR with HTBI primers amplified the TCR CDR3 region. TCRdb used MiXCR to reprocess the multiplex PCR reads, holding one entry per CDR3 protein. Here the sample spans some 740,000 distinct CDR3 sequences, 13% to 15% being singletons. Material for sequencing was blood. Receptors originate from a woman in her late teens or twenties with Graves' hyperthyroidism.

Many counts were recorded for this clonotype. The chain recombines TRBV7-2 with TRBJ2-1, with TRBD2 identical over 10 bases. The CDR3 runs 16 residues. Germline values: CDR1 SGHTA, CDR2 FQGNSA. V was clipped by 7 bases and J by 3 bases; unmatched bases: 9. DNA for the CDR3: TGTGCCAGCATGGTCCAAGCGGGAGGGGGCTACAATGAGCAGTTCTTC. Translation gives CASMVQAGGGYNEQFF.

Only a few counts were recorded for this clonotype. The chain employs TRBV18 and TRBJ1-1, with 8 bases aligning to TRBD1. The trim removed 5 bases at V and 4 bases at J, leaving 12 bases unmatched. The CDR3 runs to 16 residues. The germline gives CDR1 KGHSH, CDR2 LQKENI. DNA of the CDR3: TGTGCCAGCTCAGCCTCTCCGACAGGGACAGGCACTGAAGCTTTCTTT. It translates to CASSASPTGTGTEAFF.

The chain employs TRBV7-2 and TRBJ1-1; no clear D gene. CDR3 length: 13 residues. CDR1 is SGHTA and CDR2 is FQGNSA in the germline V gene. The V end lost 0 bases, the J end lost 4 bases, and 6 bases lay between the germline ends. CDR3 region: CASSLATVTEAFF. CDR3 coding DNA: TGTGCCAGCAGCTTAGCCACAGTCACTGAAGCTTTCTTT.

This clonotype was seen repeatedly, ten times or more. The chain uses TRBV29-1 and TRBJ2-7, with 8 bases that match TRBD1. Germline assignment: CDR1 SQVTM and CDR2 ANQGSEA. The CDR3 loop spans 12 amino acids. V shed 3 bases and J 3 bases; nucleotides not matched to a gene: 1. CDR3 bases: TGCAGCGTTGATGGGACAGGCTACGAGCAGTACTTC. It yields the protein CSVDGTGYEQYF.

This clonotype came up many times. The chain combines TRBV20-1 with TRBJ2-4; D gene unclear. CDR1 and CDR2 (germline): DFQATT, SNEGSKA (reference sequence). The CDR3 is 15 residues long. Trimming took 3 bases from V and 2 from J, leaving 14 bases between them. The CDR3 DNA reads as TGCAGTGCTAGCGGACCTGGGGTACCCAAAAACATTCAGTACTTC. The encoded protein is CSASGPGVPKNIQYF.